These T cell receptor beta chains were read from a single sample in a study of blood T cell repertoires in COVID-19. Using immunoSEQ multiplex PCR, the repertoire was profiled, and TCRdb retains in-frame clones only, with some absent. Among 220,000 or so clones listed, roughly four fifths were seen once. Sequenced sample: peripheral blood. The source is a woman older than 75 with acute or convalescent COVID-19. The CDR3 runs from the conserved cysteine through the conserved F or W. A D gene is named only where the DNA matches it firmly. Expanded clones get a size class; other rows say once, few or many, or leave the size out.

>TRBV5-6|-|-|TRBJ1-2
CASSLGPQGSYTF
TGTGCCAGCAGCTTGGGGCCACAGGGCAGCTACACCTTC
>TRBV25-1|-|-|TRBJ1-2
CASSDGGEGSIYGYTF
TGTGCCAGCAGTGATGGGGGGGAGGGAAGTATCTATGGCTACACCTTC
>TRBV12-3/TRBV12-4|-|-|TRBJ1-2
CASSPVRARGYTF
TGTGCCAGCAGTCCCGTCAGGGCGAGGGGCTACACCTTC
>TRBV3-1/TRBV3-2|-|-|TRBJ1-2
CASSQGQVGIYGYTF
TGTGCCAGCAGCCAAGGACAGGTCGGGATCTATGGCTACACCTTC
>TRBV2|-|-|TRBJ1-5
CASSEWSSNQPQHF
TGTGCCAGCAGTGAATGGTCCAGTAATCAGCCCCAGCATTTT
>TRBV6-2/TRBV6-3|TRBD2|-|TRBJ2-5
CASSYHARLAGGYQETQYF
TGTGCCAGCAGTTACCACGCCCGACTAGCGGGGGGGTACCAAGAGACCCAGTACTTC
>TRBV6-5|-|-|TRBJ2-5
CASRSPQETQYF
TGTGCCAGCAGGAGCCCTCAAGAGACCCAGTACTTC
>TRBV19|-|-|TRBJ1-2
CASSIRGVGGRMDGYTF
TGTGCCAGTAGTATCAGGGGCGTGGGAGGGCGGATGGATGGCTACACCTTC
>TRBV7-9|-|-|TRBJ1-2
CASSLGTGNGYTF
TGTGCCAGCAGCTTAGGAACAGGGAACGGCTACACCTTC
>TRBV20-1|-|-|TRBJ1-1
CSASNRPDTEAFF
TGCAGTGCTAGTAACAGGCCGGACACTGAAGCTTTCTTT
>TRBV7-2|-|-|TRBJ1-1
CASSLVWTNTEAFF
TGTGCCAGCAGCTTAGTCTGGACAAACACTGAAGCTTTCTTT
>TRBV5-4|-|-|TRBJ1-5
CASSQGQSNQPQHF
TGTGCCAGCAGCCAAGGACAGAGCAATCAGCCCCAGCATTTT
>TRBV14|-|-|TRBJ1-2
CASSHMGGYTF
TGTGCCAGCAGCCATATGGGCGGCTACACCTTC
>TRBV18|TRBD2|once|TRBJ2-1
CASSLAGGYNEQFF
TGTGCCAGCTCACTAGCGGGGGGGTACAATGAGCAGTTCTTC
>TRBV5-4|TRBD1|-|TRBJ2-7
CASSSPQGQYYEQYF
TGTGCCAGCAGCAGCCCCCAGGGACAGTACTACGAGCAGTACTTC
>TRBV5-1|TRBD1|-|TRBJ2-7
CASSPSGQGEHEQYF
TGCGCCAGCAGCCCGTCGGGACAGGGGGAGCACGAGCAGTACTTC
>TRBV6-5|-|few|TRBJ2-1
CASSFRVYNEQFF
TGTGCCAGCAGTTTTCGGGTCTACAATGAGCAGTTCTTC
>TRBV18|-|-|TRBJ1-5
CASSAVGDSNQPQHF
TGTGCCAGCTCCGCGGTCGGGGATAGCAATCAGCCCCAGCATTTT
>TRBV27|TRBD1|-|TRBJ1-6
CATWDRPNSPLHF
TGTGCCACCTGGGACAGACCTAATTCACCCCTCCACTTT
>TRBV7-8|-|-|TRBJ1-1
CTSSPRGRDTEAFF
TGTACCAGCAGCCCCCGGGGTCGGGACACTGAAGCTTTCTTT
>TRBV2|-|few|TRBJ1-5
CASSLGPRQDPGQPQHF
TGTGCCAGCAGCCTAGGACCTCGACAGGACCCGGGTCAGCCCCAGCATTTT
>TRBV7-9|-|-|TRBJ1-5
CASSFKRESCSNQPQHF
TGTGCCAGCAGCTTTAAGAGGGAGAGCTGTAGCAATCAGCCCCAGCATTTT
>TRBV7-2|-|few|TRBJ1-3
CASSEGHPSGNTIYF
TGTGCCAGCTCTGAAGGACATCCCTCTGGAAACACCATATATTTT
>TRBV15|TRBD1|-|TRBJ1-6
CATAQGAVGSPLHF
TGTGCCACAGCACAGGGGGCCGTAGGTTCACCCCTCCACTTT
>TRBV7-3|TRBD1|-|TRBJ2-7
CASSTGAGQVYEQYF
TGTGCCAGCAGCACCGGCGCCGGACAGGTCTACGAGCAGTACTTC
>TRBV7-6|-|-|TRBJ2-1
CASSLVFSSAYNEQFF
TGTGCCAGCAGCTTAGTATTCTCTAGCGCCTACAATGAGCAGTTCTTC
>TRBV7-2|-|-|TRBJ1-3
CASSLARVASGNTIYF
TGTGCCAGCAGCTTAGCGCGGGTGGCCTCTGGAAACACCATATATTTT
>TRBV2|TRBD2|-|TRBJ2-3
CASGFSGGAPDTQYF
TGTGCCAGCGGGTTTAGCGGGGGGGCACCAGATACGCAGTATTTT
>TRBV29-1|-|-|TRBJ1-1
CSGRKNTEAFF
TGCAGCGGGAGGAAGAACACTGAAGCTTTCTTT
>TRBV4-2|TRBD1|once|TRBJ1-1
CASSQDMGQRNTEAFF
TGTGCCAGCAGCCAAGATATGGGACAGCGGAACACTGAAGCTTTCTTT
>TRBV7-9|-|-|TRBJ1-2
CASSLDEGWSYGYTF
TGTGCCAGCAGCTTAGACGAGGGCTGGAGCTATGGCTACACCTTC
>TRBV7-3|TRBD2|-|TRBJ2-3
CASSPQTSGGADTQYF
TGTGCCAGCAGCCCCCAGACTAGCGGGGGCGCAGATACGCAGTATTTT
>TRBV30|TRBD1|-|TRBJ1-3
CAWSPGGTGNTIYF
TGTGCCTGGAGTCCAGGGGGCACTGGAAACACCATATATTTT
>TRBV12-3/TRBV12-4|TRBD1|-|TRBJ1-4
CASSYGSGQVLFF
TGTGCCAGCAGTTACGGTTCGGGACAGGTTCTGTTTTTT
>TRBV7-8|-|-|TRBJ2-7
CASSRGDIYEQYF
TGTGCCAGCAGCCGAGGGGACATTTACGAGCAGTACTTC
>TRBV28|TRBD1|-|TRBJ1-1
CASSLMRTGGVEAFF
TGTGCCAGCAGTCTGATGAGAACAGGGGGGGTTGAAGCTTTCTTT
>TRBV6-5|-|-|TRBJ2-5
CASSPDRAQTQYF
TGTGCCAGCAGCCCAGACAGAGCCCAGACCCAGTACTTC
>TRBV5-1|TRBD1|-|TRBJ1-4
CASSVDRGATNEKLLF
TGCGCCAGCAGCGTGGACAGGGGCGCAACTAATGAAAAACTGCTTTTT
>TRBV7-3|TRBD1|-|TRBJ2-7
CASSLMGQGVYEQYF
TGTGCCAGCAGCTTAATGGGACAGGGTGTTTACGAGCAGTACTTC
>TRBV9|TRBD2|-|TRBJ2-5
CASSSQSGILQETQYF
TGTGCCAGCAGCTCTCAGAGCGGGATTCTCCAAGAGACCCAGTACTTC
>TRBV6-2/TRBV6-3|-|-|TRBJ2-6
CASSTPHSGANVLTF
TGTGCCAGCAGTACACCCCACTCTGGGGCCAACGTCCTGACTTTC
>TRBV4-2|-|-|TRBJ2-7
CASSQDVGPYEQYF
TGTGCCAGCAGCCAAGATGTTGGGCCATACGAGCAGTACTTC
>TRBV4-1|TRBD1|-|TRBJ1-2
CASSQAQGEQYGYTF
TGCGCCAGCAGCCAAGCTCAGGGGGAGCAATATGGCTACACCTTC
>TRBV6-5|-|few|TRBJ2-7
CASSRGQFRYEQYF
TGTGCCAGCAGCCGTGGACAGTTCCGATACGAGCAGTACTTC
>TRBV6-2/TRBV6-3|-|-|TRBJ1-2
CASSTSWAYGYTF
TGTGCCAGCAGCACCTCTTGGGCCTATGGCTACACCTTC
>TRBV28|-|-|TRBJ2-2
CASSFTRASGELFF
TGTGCCAGCAGTTTCACCAGGGCTTCCGGGGAGCTGTTTTTT
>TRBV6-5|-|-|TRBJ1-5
CASSRGADQPQHF
TGTGCCAGCAGTCGTGGGGCTGATCAGCCCCAGCATTTT
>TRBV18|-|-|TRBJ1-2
CASSPGPGESYGYTF
TGTGCCAGCTCACCAGGTCCGGGAGAAAGCTATGGCTACACCTTC
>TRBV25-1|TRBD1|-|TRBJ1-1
CASSEFGQGKVFTEAFF
TGTGCCAGCAGTGAATTCGGACAGGGAAAGGTCTTCACTGAAGCTTTCTTT
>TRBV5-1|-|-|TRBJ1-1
CASMRGTQSPEAFF
TGCGCCAGCATGAGGGGGACACAAAGCCCAGAAGCTTTCTTT
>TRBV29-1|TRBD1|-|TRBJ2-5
CSATGGTSQETQYF
TGCAGCGCGACAGGGGGCACATCCCAAGAGACCCAGTACTTC
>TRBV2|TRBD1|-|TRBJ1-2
CASSSGTGAYGYTF
TGTGCCAGCAGCTCCGGGACAGGAGCCTATGGCTACACCTTC
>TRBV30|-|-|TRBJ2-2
CAWSVDLYTGELFF
TGTGCCTGGAGCGTGGACTTATACACCGGGGAGCTGTTTTTT